Ten or more counts support the clone carrying this T cell receptor (beta chain). The data were obtained in a study of identical twins. This CDR3 comprises 13 residues. Trimming removed 2 bases at V and 1 base at J, with 5 bases between. The germline CDR1 and CDR2 sequences are KGHSH and LQKENI. TCRdb itself ran the 5' RACE reads through MiXCR, one entry per CDR3 protein. The sample has hundreds of thousands of distinct CDR3 sequences; roughly 20% are singletons. The sample was also linked to a second study, of T cells expressing NK-cell markers.

Input material: PBMCs. The TCR was taken from a woman aged 18-30 years in good health. The chain uses TRBV18 and TRBJ1-1; D uncertain. The CDR3 DNA reads as TGTGCCAGCTCACCAAAACAGAACACTGAAGCTTTCTTT. Protein product: CASSPKQNTEAFF.